This T cell receptor beta chain was recovered during a study of blood T cell repertoires in COVID-19. In the study overall: From the United States, Italy and Spain came samples of acute and convalescent COVID-19. T cells, B-cell-depleted T cells, or PBMCs supplied cDNA or gDNA.

V lost 5 bases to trimming and J lost 0 bases, with 6 bases between them. Germline values: CDR1 SGHVS, CDR2 FNYEAQ. The CDR3 is 13 amino acids. The authors' processing: Estimation of nucleated cell counts was performed using reference gene primer amplification. TCRdb's copy holds only in-frame clones and misses some; the assay was immunoSEQ multiplex PCR. V and J calls and clone size are those listed in that table; D and trimming were worked out from the DNA. The sample gives tens of thousands of clones, around three quarters of which show up once; about 4.2% is in the top ten. The receptor's source is a woman aged 45-65 years with acute or convalescent COVID-19. Source material: peripheral blood. The chain links TRBV7-6 to TRBJ2-3, with D uncertain. This chain's CDR3 is CASSLISTDTQYF. CDR3 DNA sequence: TGTGCCAGCAGCCTAATTAGCACAGATACGCAGTATTTT.